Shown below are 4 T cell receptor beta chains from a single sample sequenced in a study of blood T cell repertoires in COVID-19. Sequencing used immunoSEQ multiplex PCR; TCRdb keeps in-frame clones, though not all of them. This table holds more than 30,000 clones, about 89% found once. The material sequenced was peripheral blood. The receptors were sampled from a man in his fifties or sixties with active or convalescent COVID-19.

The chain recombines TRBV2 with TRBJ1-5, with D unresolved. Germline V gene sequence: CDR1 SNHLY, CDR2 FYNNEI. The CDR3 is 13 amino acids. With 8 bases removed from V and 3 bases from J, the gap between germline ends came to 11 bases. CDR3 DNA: TGTGCCAGCGGGGAGATAAACAATCAGCCCCAGCATTTT. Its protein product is CASGEINNQPQHF.

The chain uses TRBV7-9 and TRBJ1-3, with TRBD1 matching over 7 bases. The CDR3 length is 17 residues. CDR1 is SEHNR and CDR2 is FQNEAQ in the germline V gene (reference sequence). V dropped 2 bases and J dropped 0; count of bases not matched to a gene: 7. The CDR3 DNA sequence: TGTGCCAGCAGCTTAAAGCAGGGGGACCCCTCTGGAAACACCATATATTTT. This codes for CASSLKQGDPSGNTIYF.

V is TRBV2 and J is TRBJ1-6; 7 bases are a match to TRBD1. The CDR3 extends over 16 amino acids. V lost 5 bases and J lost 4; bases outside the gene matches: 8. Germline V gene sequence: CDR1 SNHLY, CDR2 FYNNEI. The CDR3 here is CASSPPLTGYNSPLHF. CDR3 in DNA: TGTGCCAGCAGTCCTCCCTTGACAGGGTATAATTCACCCCTCCACTTT. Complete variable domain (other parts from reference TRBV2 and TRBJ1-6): EPEVTQTPSHQVTQMGQEVILRCVPISNHLYFYWYRQILGQKVEFLVSFYNNEISEKSEIFDDQFSVERPDGSNFTLKIRSTKLEDSAMYFCASSPPLTGYNSPLHFGNGTRLTVT.

CDR3 DNA sequence: TGTGCCAGCAGTGAAACGTCGGGAGGGTCTAGCACAGATACGCAGTATTTT. Protein sequence: CASSETSGGSSTDTQYF. This chain connects TRBV2 to TRBJ2-3; the match to TRBD2 covers 8 bases. Looked up from germline, CDR1 is SNHLY and CDR2 is FYNNEI. With 2 bases clipped from V and 0 bases from J, the junction kept 7 bases outside the gene matches. The CDR3 runs 17 residues.